The clone carrying this TCR beta chain was seen only once. Its specificity is unknown. PCR primers comprised 60 Vbeta and 13 Jbeta primers. Assay used: immunoSEQ multiplex PCR; TCRdb lists only in-frame clones, some missing. The repertoire consists of 90,000 to 130,000 clones, with 86% occurring once and the leading ten covering more than 1.5%. The source of the sample is a study of cytomegalovirus exposure and HLA in healthy donors. Study-wide results and caveats: Many donors shared some public TCRs, even though most TCR sequences were rare.

CDR3 length: 17 residues. Trimming shortened V by 2 bases and J by 4 bases, and 19 bases separated the two germline ends. Germline lookup yields CDR1 MNHNS and CDR2 SASEGT. Participants comprised healthy donors of bone marrow. What was sequenced was PBMCs. This chain joins TRBV6-1 and TRBJ2-3; D might be TRBD2 (5 bases). This receptor was identified in a middle-aged man in good health and CMV-seronegative. CDR3 in DNA: TGTGCCAGCAGTGAATATCGGGGAATTGGGGTTTCAGATACGCAGTATTTT. Translation: CASSEYRGIGVSDTQYF.